The T cell receptor (beta chain) described here comes from a study of blood T cell repertoires in COVID-19. Source study methods: The authors estimated nucleated cell counts from reference gene primer amplification. Some clones are missing from TCRdb's copy, which holds only in-frame ones; the method was immunoSEQ multiplex PCR. V and J calls and clone size come straight from that table; D and trimming were deduced from the DNA. The data contain some 390,000 clones, more than 80% of them seen just once; the ten biggest clones take up roughly 1.1%. Participant ages covered roughly 18 to 89 years across 20 to 25 US areas. Cohort placement rested on clinical history that participants reported themselves. From germline, CDR1 is MDHEN and CDR2 SYDVKM. The CDR3 extends over 15 amino acids. Between the trimmed V and J ends, which lost 6 bases and 2 bases, there was a span of 15 bases.

The source material was PBMCs or T cells enriched from blood (not recorded which). The chain carries TRBV28 and TRBJ2-3, with D possibly being TRBD2 (6 bases). The origin of this receptor is a man in his thirties or forties who had recovered from COVID-19. CDR3 sequence (DNA): TGTGCCAGCAGCTCCGGGGGAGGAGTCACAGATACGCAGTATTTT. Translated, it gives CASSSGGGVTDTQYF.